This T cell receptor beta chain stems from a study of response to subunit inactivated influenza vaccine. TCRdb reprocessed the RT-PCR reads via MiXCR and lists one record per CDR3 protein. In the table there are a few hundred thousand distinct CDR3 sequences, 12% of which are singletons. Overall study findings and caveats: There was a suggestion from the authors that each seasonal influenza vaccination recruits few new T cells.

Germline V gene lookup returns CDR1 SGHNT and CDR2 YENEEA. The CDR3 is made up of 11 amino acids. Trimming at V came to 5 bases and at J to 10 bases, leaving 2 bases not matched to a gene. Concerning this clonotype itself: Its target is unknown.

The sample was non-naive T cells sorted from PBMCs, taken around 15 days before vaccination. The V gene is TRBV11-3, the J gene TRBJ2-1; TRBD1 matches at 7 bases. The clonotype was recovered from a man aged 45 to 65 who received an inactivated influenza vaccine. This CDR3 reads CASSNRGEQFF. The CDR3 bases are TGTGCCAGCAGCAACAGGGGAGAGCAGTTCTTC.